Here is one T cell receptor (beta chain) with its context. These data belong to a study of control samples from healthy donors and cancer patients. Libraries were prepared by immunoSEQ multiplex PCR; TCRdb keeps only in-frame clonotypes and omits some of them. This table has about 160,000 clones, roughly 94% appearing once. The length of the CDR3 is 15 residues. The V gene's germline CDR1 is LNHNV and CDR2 YYDKDF (reference sequence). The germline V and J ends were trimmed by 3 bases and 6 bases, with 12 bases remaining between them. The chain employs TRBV15 and TRBJ1-6; D may be TRBD1 (5 bases). Sequencing was performed on blood. This sequence originates from a middle-aged woman in good health. The CDR3 DNA sequence: TGTGCCACCAGCAGCCGCAGGGTTTCTAATTCACCCCTCCACTTT. Protein: CATSSRRVSNSPLHF.